This T cell receptor beta chain was captured by sequencing in a study of shared clonotypes between healthy human individuals. Looking at the study overall: Each donor's CD8 memory used one plate, CD8 naive two, each CD4 subset three.

Whole-study findings and limits: Across a few donors, naive CD4 shared roughly 5%, naive CD8 approximately 3.5%, memory CD4 roughly 2.3%, memory CD8 around 0.36%.

The germline V gene encodes CDR1 MDHEN and CDR2 SYDVKM. V lost 2 bases, J lost 6 bases, and 10 bases stayed unmatched. The CDR3 loop spans 16 amino acids. Each PCR replicate from the sorted subsets contained 200 to 250 ng DNA, which is 25,000 to 30,000 T cell genomes. Method: immunoSEQ multiplex PCR; TCRdb's copy keeps in-frame clones and lacks some. The table lists roughly 590,000 clones, around 95% of them singletons. Details on this clone: Its antigen is undetermined.

CD45RO-negative CD8 cells positively selected for CCR7 made up the naive population, which excluded terminally differentiated effector memory CD45RA+ cells. The study drew all its donors from Caucasian adults living in Nashville, Tennessee. The chain couples TRBV28 to TRBJ2-1; TRBD2 agrees at 7 bases. Sequencing input: naive CD8+ T cells sorted from blood. This receptor was identified in a woman aged 25 to 39 in good health. The CDR3 sequence: CASSLAWGGRSNEQFF. DNA for the CDR3: TGTGCCAGCAGTTTAGCCTGGGGGGGGAGGAGCAATGAGCAGTTCTTC.